The present TCR beta chain was sequenced within a study of shared clonotypes between healthy human individuals. The sorted-subset replicate PCRs were given about 210 ng DNA, which is 27,000 or so T cell genomes. TCRdb keeps only in-frame clones here, not all; method: immunoSEQ multiplex PCR. Here the sample spans 600,000 to 750,000 clones, around 91% being singletons. Overall study findings and caveats: It was the non-shared clonotypes that had lower generation probabilities than clonotypes shared by all four donors. Sampling covered nothing but blood. Tissue TCR repertoires likely differ from those found in blood. The small donor group covered limited genetic and exposure diversity.

This clone was seen only once. Its antigen remains unidentified. The specimen sequenced was memory CD8+ T cells from PBMCs. The subset: CD45RO+ cells pooled with CCR7-negative TemRA cells. This sequence was found in a man aged 18 to 35 in good health. Some clones in this sample may be carry-over from other donors' samples.

The CDR3, as DNA: TGTGCCAGCAGCCTCCCGGGACTAAGCTACGAGCAGTACTTC. Translated, it gives CASSLPGLSYEQYF. The chain employs TRBV7-2 and TRBJ2-7; TRBD2 matches 7 bases. The germline V gene encodes CDR1 SGHTA and CDR2 FQGNSA. This CDR3 is built from 14 residues. The ends lost 5 bases at V and 3 bases at J; junction bases unmatched: 7.